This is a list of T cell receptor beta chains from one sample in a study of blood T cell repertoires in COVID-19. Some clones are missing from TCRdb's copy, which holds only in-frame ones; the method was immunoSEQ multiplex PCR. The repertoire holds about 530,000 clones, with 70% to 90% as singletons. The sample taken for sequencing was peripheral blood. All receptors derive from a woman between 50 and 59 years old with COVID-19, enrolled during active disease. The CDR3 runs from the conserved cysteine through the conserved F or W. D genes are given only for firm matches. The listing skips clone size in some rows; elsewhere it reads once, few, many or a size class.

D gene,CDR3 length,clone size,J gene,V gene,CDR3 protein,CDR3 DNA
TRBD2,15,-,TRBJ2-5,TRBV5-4,CASSFQRGGGETQYF,TGTGCCAGCAGCTTCCAGCGGGGTGGGGGGGAGACCCAGTACTTC
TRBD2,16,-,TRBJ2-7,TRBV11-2,CASSLGRGGSSYEQYF,TGTGCCAGCAGCTTAGGGCGGGGAGGGAGCTCCTACGAGCAGTACTTC
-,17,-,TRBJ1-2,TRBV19,CASLGGSLIDPNYGYTF,TGTGCCAGCCTTGGGGGGTCCTTAATAGATCCTAACTATGGCTACACCTTC
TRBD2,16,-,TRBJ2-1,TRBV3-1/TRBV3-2,CASSPGTSGTYNEQFF,TGTGCCAGCAGCCCGGGGACTAGCGGGACCTACAATGAGCAGTTCTTC
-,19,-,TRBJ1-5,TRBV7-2,CASSLDMAGWGSSNQPQHF,TGTGCCAGCAGCTTAGATATGGCAGGGTGGGGTTCTAGCAATCAGCCCCAGCATTTT
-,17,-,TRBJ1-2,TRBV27,CASSQTGRGSANYGYTF,TGTGCCAGCAGTCAAACAGGGAGAGGTTCAGCAAACTATGGCTACACCTTC
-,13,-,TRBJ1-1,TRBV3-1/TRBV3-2,CASSAIVNTEAFF,TGTGCCAGCAGCGCGATAGTGAACACTGAAGCTTTCTTT
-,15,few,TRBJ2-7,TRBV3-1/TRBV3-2,CASSQAALDSTKQYF,TGTGCCAGCAGCCAAGCCGCGCTGGACTCGACGAAGCAGTACTTC
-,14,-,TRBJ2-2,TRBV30,CAWSADRNTGELFF,TGTGCCTGGAGTGCCGACAGGAACACCGGGGAGCTGTTTTTT
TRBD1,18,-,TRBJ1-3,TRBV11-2,CASSLDPRTGVGGNTIYF,TGTGCCAGCAGCTTAGATCCGCGGACAGGGGTGGGAGGAAACACCATATATTTT
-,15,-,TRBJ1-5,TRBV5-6,CASTPRGTSNQPQHF,TGTGCCAGCACCCCGAGGGGGACTAGCAATCAGCCCCAGCATTTT
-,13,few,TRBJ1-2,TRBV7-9,CASSLSSGTGYTF,TGTGCCAGCAGCTTATCGTCGGGAACTGGCTACACCTTC
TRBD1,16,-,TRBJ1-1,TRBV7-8,CASSPGQEGRAGGAFF,TGTGCCAGCAGCCCAGGACAGGAGGGGAGAGCGGGTGGGGCTTTCTTT
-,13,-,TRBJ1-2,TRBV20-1,CSASLTANYGYTF,TGCAGTGCTAGTCTGACAGCTAACTATGGCTACACCTTC
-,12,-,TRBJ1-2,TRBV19,CASSRPGDGYTF,TGTGCCAGTAGTCGACCAGGGGACGGCTACACCTTC
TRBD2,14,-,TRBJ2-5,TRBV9,CASSVSGGRETQYF,TGTGCCAGCAGCGTAAGCGGGGGGAGGGAGACCCAGTACTTC
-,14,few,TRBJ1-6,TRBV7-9,CASSFRQANSPLHF,TGTGCCAGCAGCTTTCGACAGGCGAATTCACCCCTCCACTTT
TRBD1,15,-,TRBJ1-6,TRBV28,CASSLPAQGGRALHF,TGTGCCAGCAGTTTACCGGCGCAGGGGGGAAGGGCCCTCCACTTT
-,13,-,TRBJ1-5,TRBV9,CASSWTGNQPQHF,TGTGCCAGCAGCTGGACTGGAAATCAGCCCCAGCATTTT
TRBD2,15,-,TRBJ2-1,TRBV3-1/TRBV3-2,CASSQLWTSGNEQFF,TGTGCCAGCAGCCAACTGTGGACTAGTGGCAATGAGCAGTTCTTC
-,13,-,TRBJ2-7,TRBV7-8,CASSLASAYEQYF,TGTGCCAGCAGCTTAGCGTCAGCCTACGAGCAGTACTTC
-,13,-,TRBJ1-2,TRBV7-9,CASSTQGTYGYTF,TGTGCCAGCAGCACCCAGGGGACCTATGGCTACACCTTC
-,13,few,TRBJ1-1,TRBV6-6,CASSSLVNTEAFF,TGTGCCAGCAGTTCACTGGTGAACACTGAAGCTTTCTTT
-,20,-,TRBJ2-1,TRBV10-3,CAINLGLGTSRAKSYNEQFF,TGTGCCATCAACCTCGGGTTGGGGACAAGCCGAGCCAAGTCCTACAATGAGCAGTTCTTC
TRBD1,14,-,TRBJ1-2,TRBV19,CASSIVDRGSGYTF,TGTGCCAGTAGTATAGTTGACAGGGGATCCGGCTACACCTTC
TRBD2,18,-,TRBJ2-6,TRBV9,CASSPRGGTLSGANVLTF,TGTGCCAGCAGCCCCCGGGGGGGGACACTCTCTGGGGCCAACGTCCTGACTTTC
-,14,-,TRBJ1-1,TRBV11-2,CASSLRHGVGEAFF,TGTGCCAGCAGCTTGCGACACGGGGTCGGTGAAGCTTTCTTT
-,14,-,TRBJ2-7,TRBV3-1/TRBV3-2,CASSQGTGSYEQYF,TGTGCCAGCAGCCAAGGAACAGGGTCCTACGAGCAGTACTTC
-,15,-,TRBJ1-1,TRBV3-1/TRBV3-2,CASSLGVGANTEAFF,TGTGCCAGCAGCCTAGGGGTAGGGGCGAACACTGAAGCTTTCTTT
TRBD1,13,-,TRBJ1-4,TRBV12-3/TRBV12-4,CASNRDSREKLFF,TGTGCCAGCAACCGGGACAGTAGGGAAAAACTGTTTTTT
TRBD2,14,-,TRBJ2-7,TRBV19,CASSGQGLNYEQYF,TGTGCCAGTAGTGGGCAGGGACTAAACTACGAGCAGTACTTC
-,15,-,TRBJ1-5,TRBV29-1,CSVEASGGESQPQHF,TGCAGCGTTGAAGCATCGGGGGGGGAGAGTCAGCCCCAGCATTTT
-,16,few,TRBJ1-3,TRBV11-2,CASSFRVLKSGNTIYF,TGTGCCAGCAGCTTCAGGGTGTTAAAGTCTGGAAACACCATATATTTT
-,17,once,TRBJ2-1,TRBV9,CASSDSRTPAKDNEQFF,TGTGCCAGCAGCGACTCTAGGACTCCGGCCAAGGACAATGAGCAGTTCTTC
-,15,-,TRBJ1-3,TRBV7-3,CASSRSGGHGNTIYF,TGTGCCAGCAGCCGTTCGGGGGGGCACGGAAACACCATATATTTT
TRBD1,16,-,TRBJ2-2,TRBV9,CASSVGTGGNTGELFF,TGTGCCAGCAGCGTCGGTACAGGGGGGAACACCGGGGAGCTGTTTTTT
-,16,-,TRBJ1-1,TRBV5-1,CASTTGGVGRNTEAFF,TGCGCCTCTACGACGGGGGGAGTTGGGAGGAACACTGAAGCTTTCTTT
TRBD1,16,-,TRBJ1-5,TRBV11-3,CASSAGQGTRNQPQHF,TGTGCCAGCAGCGCGGGACAGGGAACGCGCAATCAGCCCCAGCATTTT